This T cell receptor (beta chain) is from a study of T cells in Graves' hyperthyroidism and ophthalmopathy. From germline, CDR1 is SGHVS and CDR2 FQNEAQ. This CDR3 region has 15 residues. With 5 bases clipped from V and 2 bases from J, the junction kept 8 bases outside the gene matches. RNA transcripts yielded amplified TCR beta CDR3 regions. HTBI primers drove first-round RT-PCR of the TCR CDR3. TCRdb processed the multiplex PCR reads anew with MiXCR; each CDR3 protein has one entry. The data show 550,000 to 600,000 distinct CDR3 sequences, approximately 15% seen once. At least ten counts were recorded for this clonotype. Its antigen remains unidentified. Graves' hyperthyroidism qualified as stable when ophthalmopathy did not progress within 18 months. Clinicians diagnosed patients from clinical symptoms, serum thyroxine and TRAb, thyroid ultrasound and orbital computed tomography. General observations from the study: Ophthalmopathy was model-predicted a median about 7.1 months pre-onset. Stable hyperthyroidism was separated from ophthalmopathy by a model based on 13 V-J features.

V gene TRBV7-8 combines with J gene TRBJ2-7; 8 bases match TRBD2. Sequencing was performed on blood. The origin of this receptor is a woman aged 18-29 years with Graves' hyperthyroidism. The CDR3 DNA reads as TGTGCCAGCAGCCCCTCGGTCGGGAGGGCCTACGAGCAGTACTTC. It is translated as CASSPSVGRAYEQYF.